A single sample is the source of the 12 T cell receptor beta chains below, sequenced in a study of early T cells in non-severe SARS-CoV-2 infection. TCRdb independently ran MiXCR on the 5' RACE reads; one entry per CDR3 protein. The sample lists tens of thousands of distinct CDR3 sequences, about 12% occurring once. Material for sequencing was whole blood. These TCRs come from an adult who was a healthcare worker with PCR-confirmed SARS-CoV-2 infection or an uninfected control (not recorded which).

This rearrangement joins TRBV12-3 or TRBV12-4 to TRBJ2-7; D call uncertain. V dropped 2 bases and J dropped 6 bases, with 8 bases sitting between them. The CDR3 is 12 residues long. The CDR3 loop is CASSLQVAEQYF. The DNA of the CDR3 is TGTGCCAGCAGTTTACAGGTGGCCGAGCAGTACTTC.

This clonotype was counted a few times. The chain combines TRBV7-2 with TRBJ2-3, with TRBD1 matching 10 bases. Germline CDR1 and CDR2: SGHTA and FQGNSA. The CDR3 consists of 16 residues. J was trimmed by 3 bases and V by 6 bases; bases with no gene match: 9. The CDR3 here is CASRPPGQGLTDTQYF. CDR3 in DNA: TGTGCCAGCAGGCCCCCGGGACAGGGGTTAACAGATACGCAGTATTTT. The entire variable domain, with the rest obtained from reference TRBV7-2 and TRBJ2-3, is as follows: GAGVSQSPSNKVTEKGKDVELRCDPISGHTALYWYRQSLGQGLEFLIYFQGNSAPDKSGLPSDRFSAERTGGSVSTLTIQRTQQEDSAVYLCASRPPGQGLTDTQYFGPGTRLTVL.

This sequence joins TRBV11-2 and TRBJ2-1, with 8 bases identical to TRBD2. Germline V lookup: CDR1 SGHAT, CDR2 FQNNGV. This CDR3 is built from 12 residues. V lost 5 bases, J lost 13 bases, and 7 bases stayed unmatched. CDR3 nucleotides: TGTGCCAGCAGCACCGGGACTAGTCTCCAGTTCTTC. Its protein product is CASSTGTSLQFF.

Remarks on this clonotype: A much more abundant neighbour one base away suggests this may be a read error. The CDR3 sequence: CTSSRSSGANVLTF. DNA of the CDR3: TGTACCAGCAGTCGAAGCTCTGGGGCCAACGTCCTGACTTTC. This sequence joins TRBV6-2 or TRBV6-3 and TRBJ2-6; the D is unclear. Germline values: CDR1 MNHEY, CDR2 SVGEGT. CDR3 size: 14 residues.

In this sample, this clonotype turned up many times. This rearrangement joins TRBV12-3 or TRBV12-4 to TRBJ2-5; unclear D gene. The CDR3 is made up of 13 amino acids. Trimming stripped 7 bases from V and 4 bases from J, with 13 bases between. In DNA, the CDR3 is TGTGCCAGCACCTTCTGGGGATTAGAGACCCAGTACTTC. Encoded protein: CASTFWGLETQYF.

J is TRBJ2-2 and V is TRBV13, with D unresolved. This CDR3 has 12 amino acids. Germline V lookup: CDR1 PRHDT, CDR2 FYEKMQ (reference sequence). V lost 7 bases and J 6 bases, leaving 9 bases between the germline ends. The CDR3 DNA follows: TGTGCCAGCAAGGGTTCCGCCGGGGAGCTGTTTTTT. This sequence encodes CASKGSAGELFF.

There are a few counts of this clonotype. This rearrangement joins TRBV7-9 to TRBJ2-3, with TRBD2 matching over 11 bases. This CDR3 contains 18 residues. Germline-derived CDR1 and CDR2 are SEHNR and FQNEAQ (reference sequence). Unmatched junction bases numbered 9, after V lost 2 bases and J lost 2 bases. The CDR3 protein is CASSLPFRLAGPTDTQYF. In DNA form, the CDR3 reads TGTGCCAGCAGCTTACCCTTCAGACTAGCGGGGCCCACAGATACGCAGTATTTT.

J is TRBJ2-1 and V is TRBV7-8; TRBD2 matches 14 bases. Germline CDR1 SGHVS, CDR2 FQNEAQ. Trimming took 1 base from V and 0 from J; bases not matched to a gene: 5. CDR3 size: 19 residues. The CDR3 nucleotides are TGTGCCAGCAGCTTAGGACTAGCGGGGGGGCGTCCCTCCTACAATGAGCAGTTCTTC. The encoded protein is CASSLGLAGGRPSYNEQFF.

In this sample, this clonotype turned up a few times. The V call is TRBV20-1, the J call TRBJ2-5, with no clear D. CDR1 and CDR2 (germline): DFQATT, SNEGSKA (reference sequence). The CDR3 totals 13 residues. V was trimmed by 2 bases and J by 1 base, leaving 8 bases between them. Here the CDR3 reads CSARYGAQETQYF. In nucleotides, the CDR3 is TGCAGTGCTAGATATGGAGCCCAAGAGACCCAGTACTTC.

This chain connects TRBV3-1 to TRBJ2-1; possibly TRBD1 for D (6 bases). The V end was cut by 3 bases, the J end by 9 bases, with 12 bases between. This CDR3 has 13 residues. Germline V lookup: CDR1 LGHDT, CDR2 YNNKEL (reference sequence). In nucleotides, the CDR3 is TGTGCCAGCAGCCAGAGTAGGGGGACTGAGCAGTTCTTC. Translating gives CASSQSRGTEQFF.

This clonotype was seen ten or more times. The chain uses TRBV10-3 and TRBJ2-5; a possible D gene is TRBD1 (5 bases). The length of the CDR3 is 15 residues. Trimming took 2 bases from V and 2 from J, leaving 12 bases between them. Germline V lookup: CDR1 ENHRY, CDR2 SYGVKD. CDR3 sequence: CAISEAAGRQETQYF. The CDR3 DNA follows: TGTGCCATCAGTGAGGCCGCAGGGCGTCAAGAGACCCAGTACTTC.

The rearrangement uses TRBV11-2 and TRBJ2-5; TRBD2 aligns across 11 bases. Germline V gene data show CDR1 as SGHAT and CDR2 as FQNNGV. CDR3 length equals 17 residues. V dropped 1 base and J dropped 3; count of bases not matched to a gene: 7. The DNA of the CDR3 is TGTGCCAGCAGCTTAGTTCTTAGCGGGGGGGCGGAAGAGACCCAGTACTTC. This sequence encodes CASSLVLSGGAEETQYF. Using reference TRBV11-2 and TRBJ2-5 for the parts outside the CDR3, the full variable domain is EAGVAQSPRYKIIEKRQSVAFWCNPISGHATLYWYQQILGQGPKLLIQFQNNGVVDDSQLPKDRFSAERLKGVDSTLKIQPAKLEDSAVYLCASSLVLSGGAEETQYFGPGTRLLVL.